Sequencing of this T cell receptor (beta chain) was carried out in a study of T cells in Graves' hyperthyroidism and ophthalmopathy (dated by TCRdb to between 2018 and 2020). The study in broad terms: Peripheral blood samples were taken at the time of initial diagnosis, prior to any treatment. An independent validation cohort of around 20 hyperthyroidism patients and about 16 patients who later progressed to ophthalmopathy tested prospective prediction of ophthalmopathy. In six Graves' hyperthyroidism patients, the study also compared T-cell repertoires from thyroid tissue with T-cell repertoires from blood. After blood sampling, hyperthyroidism patients were treated with methimazole at a starting dose of 30 mg daily, and ophthalmopathy patients were treated with high-dose intravenous methylprednisolone. A discovery cohort of around 98 patients, 43 with Graves' ophthalmopathy and roughly 59 with stable Graves' hyperthyroidism, was used to find distinguishing TCR V-J signatures. The paper reports TCR Vbeta CDR3 sequencing of fewer than 150 peripheral blood samples: fewer than 50 ophthalmopathy, 70 to 85 hyperthyroidism and roughly 17 progressor patients. The 75 to 100 discovery patients were randomly split 7:3 into training and test sets.

Taken from cysteine to phenylalanine, the CDR3 has 15 residues. Of the read, only the CDR3 DNA is kept; its 45 bases are in frame from base 1. V is cut back by 0 bases and J by 5 bases, with 5 bases in the junction unmatched. The germline V gene gives CDR1 as MNHEY and CDR2 as SVGAGI. The TCR beta CDR3 regions were amplified from the RNA transcripts. The first round of RT-PCR for the TCR CDR3 was performed with the HTBI primer set and the Qiagen OneStep RT-PCR kit. Libraries were constructed in a second round of multiplex PCR, after which size selection and purification were carried out. Paired-end sequencing of the libraries was performed with 100 bp reads on an Illumina HiSeq2000. For the original study's pipeline: SOAPnuke was used to process the raw data, with reads discarded if the reads contained adapters or uncalled bases, had a mean Phred below 15, or lacked an exact constant-primer or identifier match. High-quality paired reads were merged with COPE v1.2.5, and unique nucleotide sequences were defined as clonotypes. Clonotypes were aligned to IMGT TRBV, TRBD and TRBJ reference segments using MiTCR v1.1. The analysis included only V-J combinations with a frequency above 0.0001, which together covered approximately 99% of the repertoires. The TCS score was defined as the ratio of F50 (clonal expansion) to E x V (chaos), calculated using BLOSUM62-based TCRdist between CDR3 peptides within each V-J. Welch's t-statistics and random forest reduced 500 to 650 V-J features to 10 to 15, which were used in a naive Bayes classifier (R e1071). TCRdb handled the public reads itself, with Q25 trimming in fastp and clone calling in MiXCR, and kept productive beta chains. Each entry is one CDR3 protein sequence, shown with its most common DNA and genes. The V and J calls shown here were made by TCRdb, not taken from the authors' results. In this sample the table shows hundreds of thousands of distinct CDR3 sequences, approximately 13% of which occur a single time. The ten top clones hold more than 4.5% of the sample.

Hyperthyroidism patients were newly diagnosed, with disease duration under 2 months, and aged 18 to 65 years. Exclusion was applied to patients with uncontrolled infections, other autoimmune diseases, pregnancy or lactation. Diagnoses were established on the basis of clinical symptoms, serum thyroxine and TRAb, thyroid ultrasound, and orbital computed tomography. For progressor patients, blood was drawn at the first diagnosis of hyperthyroidism, before any ophthalmopathy symptoms had appeared. PBMCs were isolated from 7.5 to 10 ml of fresh peripheral blood by Ficoll-Paque density gradient centrifugation. Progressor patients were first diagnosed with Graves' hyperthyroidism and then developed ophthalmopathy during follow-up. Total RNA was extracted using Trizol reagent, and RNA quality was assessed on an Agilent 2100 Bioanalyzer. This clonotype was observed a handful of times. There is no known antigen for this receptor. No qualities accompany the bases; no much larger clone lies one base away.

Summary of the overall study and its limitations: In cross-validation, a model built on a 13 V-J signature told ophthalmopathy apart from stable hyperthyroidism with approximately 90% sensitivity and approximately 81% specificity, and in testing the same model reached 80%/75%. During validation, the model predicted progression to ophthalmopathy a median of around 6 months ahead of onset, with almost 71% sensitivity and 72.22% specificity. Most expanded thyroid clonotypes (frequency above 0.001) were also found in blood, which suggests that blood repertoires may mirror thyroid immune responses. No statistical method was used to set the sample size in advance, and investigators knew the group allocation.

The chain joins TRBV6-5 to TRBJ2-7; the junction holds 9 bases that match TRBD2. The sequence derives from a woman younger than 45 with Graves' hyperthyroidism that later progressed to Graves' ophthalmopathy. The material sequenced was blood. At the DNA level, the sequence is TGTGCCAGCAGTTACTCTAGCGGGAGCTTCGACGAGCAGTACTTC. It is translated as CASSYSSGSFDEQYF.